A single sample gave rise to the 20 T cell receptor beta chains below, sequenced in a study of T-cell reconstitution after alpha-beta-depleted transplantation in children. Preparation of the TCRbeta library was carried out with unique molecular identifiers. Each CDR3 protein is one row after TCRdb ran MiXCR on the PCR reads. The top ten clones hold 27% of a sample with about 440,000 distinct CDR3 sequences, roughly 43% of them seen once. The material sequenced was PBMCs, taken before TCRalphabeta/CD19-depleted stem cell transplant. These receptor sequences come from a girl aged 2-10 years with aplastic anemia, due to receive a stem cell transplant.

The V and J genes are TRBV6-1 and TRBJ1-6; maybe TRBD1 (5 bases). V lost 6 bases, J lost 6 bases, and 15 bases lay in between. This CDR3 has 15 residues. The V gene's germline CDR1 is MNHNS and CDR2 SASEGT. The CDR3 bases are TGTGCCAGCAGAAAACCGGGACTTAGTAATTCACCCCTCCACTTT. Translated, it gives CASRKPGLSNSPLHF.

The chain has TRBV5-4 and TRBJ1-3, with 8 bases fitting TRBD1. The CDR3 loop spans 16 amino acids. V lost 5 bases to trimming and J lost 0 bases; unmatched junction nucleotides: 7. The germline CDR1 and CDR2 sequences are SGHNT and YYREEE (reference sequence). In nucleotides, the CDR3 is TGTGCCAGCAGTAGGGGACAGGCGAGCTCTGGAAACACCATATATTTT. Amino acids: CASSRGQASSGNTIYF.

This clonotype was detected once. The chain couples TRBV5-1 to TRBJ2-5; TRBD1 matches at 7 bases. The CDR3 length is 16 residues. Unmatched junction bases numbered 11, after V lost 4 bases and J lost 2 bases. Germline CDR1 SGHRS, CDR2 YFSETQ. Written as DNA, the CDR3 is TGCGCCAGCAGCCCCCGACAGGGCCCTCCTCAAGAGACCCAGTACTTC. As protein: CASSPRQGPPQETQYF.

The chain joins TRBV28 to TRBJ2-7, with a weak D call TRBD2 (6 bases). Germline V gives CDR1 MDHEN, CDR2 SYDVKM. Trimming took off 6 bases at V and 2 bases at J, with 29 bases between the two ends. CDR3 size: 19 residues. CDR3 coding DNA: TGTGCCAGCAGCTTTGCTTGGACTAAGACAGAAACCTTAACCTACGAGCAGTACTTC. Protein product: CASSFAWTKTETLTYEQYF. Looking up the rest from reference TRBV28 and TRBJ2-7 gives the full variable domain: DVKVTQSSRYLVKRTGEKVFLECVQDMDHENMFWYRQDPGLGLRLIYFSYDVKMKEKGDIPEGYSVSREKKERFSLILESASTNQTSMYLCASSFAWTKTETLTYEQYFGPGTRLTVT.

CDR3 coding DNA: TGCGCCAGTCGAGCCCTGGGTTTCCAGGGAGAGACCCAGTACTTC. Its translation: CASRALGFQGETQYF. The chain links TRBV10-2 to TRBJ2-5, with D possibly matching TRBD1 (5 bases). The CDR3 is 15 amino acids. The germline V and J ends were trimmed by 9 bases and 4 bases, with 21 bases remaining between them. Germline V CDR1 and CDR2: WSHSY, SAAADI.

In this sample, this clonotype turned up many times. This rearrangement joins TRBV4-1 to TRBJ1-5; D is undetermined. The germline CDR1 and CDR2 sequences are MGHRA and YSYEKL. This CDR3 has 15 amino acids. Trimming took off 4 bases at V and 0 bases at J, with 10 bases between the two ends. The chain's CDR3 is CASSPGERSNQPQHF. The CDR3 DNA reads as TGCGCCAGCAGCCCCGGGGAACGTAGCAATCAGCCCCAGCATTTT.

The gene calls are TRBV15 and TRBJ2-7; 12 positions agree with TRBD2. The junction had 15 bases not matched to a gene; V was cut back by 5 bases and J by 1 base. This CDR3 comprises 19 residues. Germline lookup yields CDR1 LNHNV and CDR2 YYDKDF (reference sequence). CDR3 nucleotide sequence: TGTGCCACCAGCCCCCCGGGACTAGCGGGTTCGGCCTCTTCCTACGAGCAGTACTTC. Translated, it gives CATSPPGLAGSASSYEQYF.

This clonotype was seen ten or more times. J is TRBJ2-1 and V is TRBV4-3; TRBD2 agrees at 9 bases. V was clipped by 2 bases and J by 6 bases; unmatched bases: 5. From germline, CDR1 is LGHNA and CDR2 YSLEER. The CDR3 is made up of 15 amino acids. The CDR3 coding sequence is TGCGCCAGCAGCCAATTCGGGACTAGCCGCAATGAGCAGTTCTTC. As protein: CASSQFGTSRNEQFF.

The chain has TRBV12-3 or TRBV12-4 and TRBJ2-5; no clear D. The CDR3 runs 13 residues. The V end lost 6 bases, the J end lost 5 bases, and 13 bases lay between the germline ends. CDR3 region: CASSRRAGETQYF. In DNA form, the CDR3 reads TGTGCCAGCAGCCGACGGGCAGGCGAGACCCAGTACTTC.

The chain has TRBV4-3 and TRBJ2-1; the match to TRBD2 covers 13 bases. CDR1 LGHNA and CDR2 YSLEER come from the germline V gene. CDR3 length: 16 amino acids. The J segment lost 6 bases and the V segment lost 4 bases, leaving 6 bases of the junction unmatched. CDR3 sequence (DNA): TGCGCCAGCAGCCCCCGAGGACTAGCGGGAGCCAATGAGCAGTTCTTC. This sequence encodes CASSPRGLAGANEQFF.

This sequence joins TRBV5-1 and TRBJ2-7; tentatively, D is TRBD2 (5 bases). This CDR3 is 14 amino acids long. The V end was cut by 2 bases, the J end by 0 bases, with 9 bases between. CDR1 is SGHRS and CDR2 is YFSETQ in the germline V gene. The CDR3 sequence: CASSFWRASYEQYF. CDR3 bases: TGCGCCAGCAGCTTTTGGCGGGCCTCCTACGAGCAGTACTTC.

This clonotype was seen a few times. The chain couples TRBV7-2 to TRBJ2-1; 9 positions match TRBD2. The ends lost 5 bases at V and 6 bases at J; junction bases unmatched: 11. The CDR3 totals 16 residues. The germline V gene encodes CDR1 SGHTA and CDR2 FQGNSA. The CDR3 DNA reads TGTGCCAGCAGCGCTGGGGTTAGCGGGAGTGTCAATGAGCAGTTCTTC. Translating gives CASSAGVSGSVNEQFF.

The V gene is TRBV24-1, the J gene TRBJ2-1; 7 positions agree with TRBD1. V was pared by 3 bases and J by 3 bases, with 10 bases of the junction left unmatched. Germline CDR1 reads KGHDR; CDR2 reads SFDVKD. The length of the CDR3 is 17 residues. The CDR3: CATSDPIRGPDYNEQFF. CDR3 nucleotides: TGTGCCACCAGTGATCCGATTAGGGGGCCGGACTACAATGAGCAGTTCTTC.

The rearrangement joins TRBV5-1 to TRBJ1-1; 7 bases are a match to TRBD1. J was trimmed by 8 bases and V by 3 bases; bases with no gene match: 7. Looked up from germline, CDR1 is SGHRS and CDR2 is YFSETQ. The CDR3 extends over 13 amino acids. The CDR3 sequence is CASSSPEQGEAFF. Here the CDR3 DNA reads TGCGCCAGCAGCTCTCCGGAACAGGGGGAAGCTTTCTTT.

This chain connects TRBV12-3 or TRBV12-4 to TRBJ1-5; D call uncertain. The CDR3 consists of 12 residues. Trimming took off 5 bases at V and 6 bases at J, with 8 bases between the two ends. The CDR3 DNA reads TGTGCCAGCAGTCTCGGACCTCAGCCCCAGCATTTT. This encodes CASSLGPQPQHF.

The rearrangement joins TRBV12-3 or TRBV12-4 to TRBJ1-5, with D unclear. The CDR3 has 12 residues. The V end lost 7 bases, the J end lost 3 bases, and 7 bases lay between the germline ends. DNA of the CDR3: TGTGCCAGCATGACCGACAATCAGCCCCAGCATTTT. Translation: CASMTDNQPQHF.

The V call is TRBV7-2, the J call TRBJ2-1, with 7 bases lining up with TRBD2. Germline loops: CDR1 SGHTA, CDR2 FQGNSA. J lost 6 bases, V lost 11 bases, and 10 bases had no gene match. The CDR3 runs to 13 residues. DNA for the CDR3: TGTGCCGGAGGAGGAGCGGGACCCAATGAGCAGTTCTTC. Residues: CAGGGAGPNEQFF.

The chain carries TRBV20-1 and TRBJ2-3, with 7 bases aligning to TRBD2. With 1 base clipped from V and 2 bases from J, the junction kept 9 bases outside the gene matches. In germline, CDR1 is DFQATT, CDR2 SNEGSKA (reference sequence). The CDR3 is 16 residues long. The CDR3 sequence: CSARVSAGIFTDTQYF. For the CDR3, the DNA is TGCAGTGCTAGAGTGTCAGCGGGGATCTTCACAGATACGCAGTATTTT.

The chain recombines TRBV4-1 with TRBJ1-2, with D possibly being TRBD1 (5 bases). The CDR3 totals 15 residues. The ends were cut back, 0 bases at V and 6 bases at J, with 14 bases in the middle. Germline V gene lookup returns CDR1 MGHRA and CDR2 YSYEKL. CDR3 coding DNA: TGCGCCAGCAGCCAAGATTCGCTCGCGGGGGATGGCTACACCTTC. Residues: CASSQDSLAGDGYTF.

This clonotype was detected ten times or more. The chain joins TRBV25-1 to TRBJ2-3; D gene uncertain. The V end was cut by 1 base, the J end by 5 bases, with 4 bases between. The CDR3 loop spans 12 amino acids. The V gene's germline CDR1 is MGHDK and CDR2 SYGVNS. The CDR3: CASSEWGDTQYF. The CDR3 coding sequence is TGTGCCAGCAGTGAATGGGGAGATACGCAGTATTTT.